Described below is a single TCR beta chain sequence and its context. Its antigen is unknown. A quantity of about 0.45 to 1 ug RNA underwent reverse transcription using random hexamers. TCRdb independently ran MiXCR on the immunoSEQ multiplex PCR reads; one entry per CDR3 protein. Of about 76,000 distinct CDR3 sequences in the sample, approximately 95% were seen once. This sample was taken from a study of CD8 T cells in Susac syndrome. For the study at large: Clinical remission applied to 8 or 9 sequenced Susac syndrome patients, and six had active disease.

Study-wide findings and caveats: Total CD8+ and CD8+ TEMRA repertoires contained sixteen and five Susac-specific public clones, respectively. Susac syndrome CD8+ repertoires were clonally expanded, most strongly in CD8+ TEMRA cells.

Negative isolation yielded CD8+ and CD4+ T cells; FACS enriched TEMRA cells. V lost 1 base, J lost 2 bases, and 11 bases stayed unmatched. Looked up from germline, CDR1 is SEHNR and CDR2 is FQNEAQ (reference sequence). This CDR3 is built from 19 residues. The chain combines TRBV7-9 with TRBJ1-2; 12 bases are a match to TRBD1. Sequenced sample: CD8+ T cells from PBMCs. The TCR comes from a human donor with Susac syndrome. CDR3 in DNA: TGTGCCAGCAGCTTAGGTTTTAAGGGACAGGGGGCGACCAACTATGGCTACACCTTC. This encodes CASSLGFKGQGATNYGYTF.